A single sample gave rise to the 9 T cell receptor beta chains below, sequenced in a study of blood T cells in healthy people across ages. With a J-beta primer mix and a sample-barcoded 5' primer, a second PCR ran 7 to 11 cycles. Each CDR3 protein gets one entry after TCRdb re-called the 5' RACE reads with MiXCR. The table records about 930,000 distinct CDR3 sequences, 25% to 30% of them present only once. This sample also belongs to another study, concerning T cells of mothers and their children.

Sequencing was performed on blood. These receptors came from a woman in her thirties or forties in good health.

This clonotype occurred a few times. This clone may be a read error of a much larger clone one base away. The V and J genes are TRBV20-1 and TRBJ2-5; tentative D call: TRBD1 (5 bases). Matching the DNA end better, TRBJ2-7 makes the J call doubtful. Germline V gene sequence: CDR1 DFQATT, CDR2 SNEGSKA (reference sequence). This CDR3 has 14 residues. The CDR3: CSARLQDNYYEQYF. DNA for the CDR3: TGCAGTGCTAGGTTGCAGGACAACTACTACGAGCAGTACTTC.

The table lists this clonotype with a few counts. In DNA form, the CDR3 reads TGTGCCAGCAGTTTAGTACTACTCACAGATACGCAGTATTTT. It is translated as CASSLVLLTDTQYF. The V and J genes are TRBV28 and TRBJ2-3; D uncertain. Trimming stripped 2 bases from V and 2 bases from J, with 8 bases between. Germline V lookup: CDR1 MDHEN, CDR2 SYDVKM. The CDR3 is made up of 14 amino acids.

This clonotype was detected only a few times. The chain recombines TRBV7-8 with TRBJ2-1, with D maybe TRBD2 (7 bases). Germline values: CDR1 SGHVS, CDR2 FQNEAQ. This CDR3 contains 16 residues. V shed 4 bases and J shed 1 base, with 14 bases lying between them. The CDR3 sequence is CASSSYRGGSYNEQFF. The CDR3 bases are TGTGCCAGCAGCTCCTATAGGGGGGGTTCCTACAATGAGCAGTTCTTC.

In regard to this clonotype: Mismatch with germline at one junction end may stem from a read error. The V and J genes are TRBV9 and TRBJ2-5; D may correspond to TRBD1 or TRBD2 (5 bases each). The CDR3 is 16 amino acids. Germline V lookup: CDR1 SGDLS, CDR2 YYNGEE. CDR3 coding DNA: TGCGCCAGCAGCGTAGTGGGGGAGTCGGGCCAAGAGACCCAGTACTTC. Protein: CASSVVGESGQETQYF.

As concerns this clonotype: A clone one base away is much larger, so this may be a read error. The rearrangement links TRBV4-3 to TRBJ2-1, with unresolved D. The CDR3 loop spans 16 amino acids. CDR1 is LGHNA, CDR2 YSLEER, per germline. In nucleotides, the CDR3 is TGCACCAGCAGCCAGAAGGAATGGGGAACCTACAATGAGCAGTTCTTC. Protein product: CTSSQKEWGTYNEQFF.

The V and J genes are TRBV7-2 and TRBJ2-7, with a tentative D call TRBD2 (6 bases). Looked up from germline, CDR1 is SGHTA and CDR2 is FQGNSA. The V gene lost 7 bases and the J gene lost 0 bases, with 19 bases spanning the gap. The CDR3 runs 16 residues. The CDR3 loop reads CASNSGEAGSSYEQYF. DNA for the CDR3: TGTGCCAGCAACTCCGGGGAGGCCGGCAGCTCCTACGAGCAGTACTTC. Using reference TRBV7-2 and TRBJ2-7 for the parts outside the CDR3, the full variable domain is GAGVSQSPSNKVTEKGKDVELRCDPISGHTALYWYRQSLGQGLEFLIYFQGNSAPDKSGLPSDRFSAERTGGSVSTLTIQRTQQEDSAVYLCASNSGEAGSSYEQYFGPGTRLTVT.

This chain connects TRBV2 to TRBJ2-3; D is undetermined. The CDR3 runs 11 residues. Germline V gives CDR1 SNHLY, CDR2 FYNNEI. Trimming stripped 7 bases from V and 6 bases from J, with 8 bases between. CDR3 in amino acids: CASNRGDTQYF. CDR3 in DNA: TGTGCCAGCAATAGAGGCGATACGCAGTATTTT. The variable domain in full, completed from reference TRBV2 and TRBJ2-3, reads EPEVTQTPSHQVTQMGQEVILRCVPISNHLYFYWYRQILGQKVEFLVSFYNNEISEKSEIFDDQFSVERPDGSNFTLKIRSTKLEDSAMYFCASNRGDTQYFGPGTRLTVL.

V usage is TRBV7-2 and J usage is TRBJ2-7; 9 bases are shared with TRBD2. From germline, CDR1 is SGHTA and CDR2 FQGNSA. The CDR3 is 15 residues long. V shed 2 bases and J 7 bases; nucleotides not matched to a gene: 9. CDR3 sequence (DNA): TGTGCCAGCAGCTTAAGACTAGCGGTGGGGGGGGAGCAGTACTTC. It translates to CASSLRLAVGGEQYF.

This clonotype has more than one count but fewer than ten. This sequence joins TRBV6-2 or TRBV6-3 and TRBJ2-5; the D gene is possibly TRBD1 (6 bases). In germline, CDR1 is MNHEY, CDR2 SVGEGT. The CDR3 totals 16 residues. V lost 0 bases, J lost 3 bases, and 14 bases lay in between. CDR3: CASSYSPDRLEETQYF. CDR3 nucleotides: TGTGCCAGCAGTTACTCACCTGACAGGTTGGAAGAGACCCAGTACTTC.